Listed here are 26 T cell receptor beta chains from one sample, sequenced in a study of neoadjuvant anti-PD-1 for oral cavity cancer. Profiled with immunoSEQ multiplex PCR; TCRdb holds only in-frame clones, not every one. Found here are about 14,000 clones, roughly 65% of them singletons; the top ten hold approximately 2%. The source was PBMCs, collected before nivolumab (anti-PD-1) treatment. These receptors all come from a person aged 35-79 years with oral cavity squamous cell carcinoma.

The genes are TRBV27 and TRBJ2-3; 13 bases agree with TRBD2. This CDR3 is built from 20 residues. Trimming took 4 bases from V and 0 from J; bases not matched to a gene: 13. Looked up from germline, CDR1 is MNHEY and CDR2 is SMNVEV (reference sequence). The CDR3 loop reads CASSSRLAGGKGASTDTQYF. The CDR3 DNA reads as TGTGCCAGCAGTTCCAGACTAGCGGGGGGAAAAGGGGCTAGCACAGATACGCAGTATTTT.

V usage is TRBV10-2 and J usage is TRBJ2-3, with 14 bases aligning to TRBD2. Germline trimming cut 8 bases from V and 2 bases from J; bases unmatched to any gene: 12. This CDR3 is 18 amino acids long. In germline, CDR1 is WSHSY, CDR2 SAAADI. The CDR3 DNA reads as TGCGCCAGCGGCGTAGGGACTAGCGGGGGCCACCTCACAGATACGCAGTATTTT. Translation: CASGVGTSGGHLTDTQYF.

V is TRBV27 and J is TRBJ2-1; no clear D gene. The V gene's germline CDR1 is MNHEY and CDR2 SMNVEV (reference sequence). The V end lost 3 bases, the J end lost 6 bases, and 15 bases lay between the germline ends. The CDR3 is 15 residues long. Written as DNA, the CDR3 is TGTGCCAGCAGTTTTCGCGCCACTGGATTCAATGAGCAGTTCTTC. This encodes CASSFRATGFNEQFF.

This clone was observed a few times. The J gene is TRBJ2-1, the V gene TRBV4-1; D is possibly TRBD1 or TRBD2 (5 bases each). The germline V and J ends were trimmed by 5 bases and 7 bases, with 15 bases remaining between them. The CDR3 runs to 14 residues. The germline V gene has CDR1 MGHRA and CDR2 YSYEKL. CDR3 loop: CASSWGPQQNEQFF. CDR3 bases: TGCGCCAGCAGCTGGGGACCTCAGCAGAATGAGCAGTTCTTC.

The chain has TRBV5-5 and TRBJ2-7; D may be TRBD2 (6 bases). Trimming removed 0 bases at V and 1 base at J, with 8 bases between. Germline-derived CDR1 and CDR2 are SGHKS and YYEKEE (reference sequence). The CDR3 is 14 residues long. The CDR3 protein is CASSLGDFSYEQYF. As DNA, the CDR3 is TGTGCCAGCAGCTTGGGGGACTTTTCCTACGAGCAGTACTTC.

The chain carries TRBV19 and TRBJ1-1; D uncertain. Per the germline V gene, CDR1 is LNHDA and CDR2 is SQIVND (reference sequence). This CDR3 is built from 14 residues. Trimming took off 3 bases at V and 11 bases at J, with 19 bases between the two ends. Here the CDR3 DNA reads TGTGCCAGTAGTATGGGCAGAACTCGCTACTACGCTTTCTTT. Translation gives CASSMGRTRYYAFF.

This clone showed up just a few times. The chain uses TRBV5-5 and TRBJ1-2; D is undetermined. This CDR3 comprises 15 residues. Trimming took 4 bases from V and 8 from J, leaving 21 bases between them. Germline V gene lookup returns CDR1 SGHKS and CDR2 YYEKEE (reference sequence). The CDR3 bases are TGTGCCAGCAGCCCTGGTAGAGGGCGGGCAGAAGGCTACACCTTC. It encodes CASSPGRGRAEGYTF.

This rearrangement joins TRBV27 to TRBJ2-1; D may be TRBD2 (6 bases). There are 15 residues in the CDR3. Looked up from germline, CDR1 is MNHEY and CDR2 is SMNVEV (reference sequence). Trimming removed 2 bases from V and 2 bases from J, with 10 bases in between. The CDR3 sequence is CASSLERVPYNEQFF. The CDR3 coding sequence is TGTGCCAGCAGTTTAGAGCGGGTTCCCTACAATGAGCAGTTCTTC.

The gene calls are TRBV7-3 and TRBJ2-2, with 8 bases fitting TRBD2. This CDR3 region has 16 residues. Germline V gene sequence: CDR1 SGHTA, CDR2 FQGTGA. V trimming: 5 bases; J trimming: 2 bases; junction bases outside the gene matches: 7. The CDR3 sequence is CASSPVGRANTGELFF. The CDR3 DNA is TGTGCCAGCAGCCCCGTCGGGAGGGCCAACACCGGGGAGCTGTTTTTT. Supplemented by reference TRBV7-3 and TRBJ2-2, the full variable domain reads GAGVSQTPSNKVTEKGKYVELRCDPISGHTALYWYRQSLGQGPEFLIYFQGTGAADDSGLPNDRFFAVRPEGSVSTLKIQRTERGDSAVYLCASSPVGRANTGELFFGEGSRLTVL.

The J gene is TRBJ1-5, the V gene TRBV2; D uncertain. This CDR3 is 15 amino acids long. Germline assignment: CDR1 SNHLY and CDR2 FYNNEI. V dropped 3 bases and J dropped 2 bases, with 11 bases sitting between them. CDR3 protein: CASSEEGWGNQPQHF. CDR3 bases: TGTGCCAGCAGTGAGGAGGGTTGGGGCAATCAGCCCCAGCATTTT.

J is TRBJ2-7 and V is TRBV7-9; perhaps TRBD1 as D (6 bases). V lost 1 base and J 3 bases, leaving 13 bases between the germline ends. Germline V gives CDR1 SEHNR, CDR2 FQNEAQ (reference sequence). This CDR3 is 15 amino acids long. The CDR3: CASSLEQGTFYEQYF. CDR3 sequence (DNA): TGTGCCAGCAGCTTAGAACAGGGAACATTCTACGAGCAGTACTTC.

By proportion, this clone is medium-sized. This rearrangement joins TRBV7-9 to TRBJ2-7; 8 bases match TRBD2. The germline gives CDR1 SEHNR, CDR2 FQNEAQ (reference sequence). The V and J ends lost 4 bases and 5 bases, in that order; junction bases with no gene match: 4. This CDR3 comprises 13 residues. CDR3 nucleotides: TGTGCCAGCAGCTCCCCGGGGGGGCACGAGCAGTACTTC. Its translation is CASSSPGGHEQYF.

CDR3 protein: CASSLDVGTDTQYF. The CDR3 nucleotides read TGTGCCAGCAGCTTAGACGTCGGCACAGATACGCAGTATTTT. The chain links TRBV7-2 to TRBJ2-3; the D is unclear. Germline V gives CDR1 SGHTA, CDR2 FQGNSA. V gave up 1 base and J gave up 1 base, with 6 bases separating them. This CDR3 is 14 amino acids long.

The V call is TRBV6-1, the J call TRBJ2-3, with a weak D call TRBD1 (6 bases). Germline loops: CDR1 MNHNS, CDR2 SASEGT. Trimming cost V 6 bases and J 3 bases, with 19 bases left between them. This CDR3 comprises 16 residues. DNA of the CDR3: TGTGCCAGCAGAGAAAGAACAGGGTACGGGACAGATACGCAGTATTTT. It translates to CASRERTGYGTDTQYF.

The chain joins TRBV11-2 to TRBJ1-1, with D uncertain. This CDR3 is built from 13 residues. From germline, CDR1 is SGHAT and CDR2 FQNNGV. V was trimmed by 2 bases and J by 1 base, leaving 5 bases between them. CDR3 loop: CASSLSGNTEAFF. Here the CDR3 DNA reads TGTGCCAGCAGCTTATCCGGGAACACTGAAGCTTTCTTT.

This clone was found once. The rearrangement links TRBV29-1 to TRBJ1-2; TRBD1 matches at 10 bases. CDR1 and CDR2 from the germline V gene are SQVTM and ANQGSEA. The CDR3 contains 15 residues. The V and J ends lost 7 bases and 4 bases, in that order; junction bases with no gene match: 12. CDR3 DNA sequence: TGCAGCGCAACACCTTGGGACAGGGGAGCCTATGGCTACACCTTC. Translation gives CSATPWDRGAYGYTF.

This chain joins TRBV29-1 and TRBJ1-1; D is unresolved. There are 15 residues in the CDR3. CDR1 and CDR2 from the germline V gene are SQVTM and ANQGSEA. With 1 base removed from V and 2 bases from J, the gap between germline ends came to 14 bases. This CDR3 is CSVEGLSGLNTEAFF. For the CDR3, the DNA is TGCAGCGTTGAAGGTCTGTCGGGTCTAAACACTGAAGCTTTCTTT.

This chain uses TRBV5-6 with TRBJ1-4; possible D gene TRBD1, 6 bases. The CDR3 extends over 15 amino acids. The germline V gene encodes CDR1 SGHDT and CDR2 YYEEEE. V was shortened by 5 bases and J by 4 bases, with 15 bases between the two germline ends. The CDR3 DNA is TGTGCCAGCAGGCCTACAGGGAGAGTTAATGAAAAACTGTTTTTT. Encoded protein: CASRPTGRVNEKLFF.

This chain joins TRBV30 and TRBJ1-5, with 7 nucleotides matching TRBD1. CDR3 length: 14 amino acids. Germline CDR1 is GTSNPN and CDR2 is SVGIG (reference sequence). The ends lost 2 bases at V and 4 bases at J; junction bases unmatched: 5. CDR3 loop: CAWSRRDSNQPQHF. In nucleotides, the CDR3 is TGTGCCTGGAGTCGAAGGGACAGTAATCAGCCCCAGCATTTT.

The chain employs TRBV10-2 and TRBJ1-3, with D unclear. Germline lookup yields CDR1 WSHSY and CDR2 SAAADI. Trimming took off 0 bases at V and 8 bases at J, with 14 bases between the two ends. The CDR3 length is 15 residues. CDR3 coding DNA: TGCGCCAGCAGTGAGTCAGGAAGGAGGGCATACACCATATATTTT. Amino acid sequence: CASSESGRRAYTIYF.

This rearrangement joins TRBV19 to TRBJ2-4, with D possibly being TRBD2 (5 bases). This CDR3 spans 15 amino acids. The ends were cut back, 4 bases at V and 8 bases at J, with 18 bases in the middle. Germline values: CDR1 LNHDA, CDR2 SQIVND (reference sequence). Here the CDR3 DNA reads TGTGCCAGTAGTAACGGGGAGATAAAGAGGGACATTCAGTACTTC. This encodes CASSNGEIKRDIQYF. Full variable domain (missing parts from reference TRBV19 and TRBJ2-4): DGGITQSPKYLFRKEGQNVTLSCEQNLNHDAMYWYRQDPGQGLRLIYYSQIVNDFQKGDIAEGYSVSREKKESFPLTVTSAQKNPTAFYLCASSNGEIKRDIQYFGAGTRLSVL.

This chain links TRBV6-6 with TRBJ1-3; D is uncertain. CDR3 length: 11 amino acids. CDR1 and CDR2 (germline): MNHNY, SVGAGI (reference sequence). Trimming left V 10 bases short and J 0 bases short, with 4 bases between. In DNA form, the CDR3 reads TGTGCCACCGACTCTGGAAACACCATATATTTT. It specifies CATDSGNTIYF.

By share, this clone ranks as medium-sized (0.01 to 0.1%). This chain uses TRBV2 with TRBJ1-1, with TRBD1 as a possible D gene (6 bases). Deletions cut 2 bases from V and 0 bases from J, with 13 bases between. Germline CDR1 reads SNHLY; CDR2 reads FYNNEI. The CDR3 is made up of 16 amino acids. The CDR3: CASSESTGTLNTEAFF. CDR3 DNA sequence: TGTGCCAGCAGTGAAAGCACCGGGACACTGAACACTGAAGCTTTCTTT.

This chain connects TRBV11-2 to TRBJ2-7; TRBD1 or TRBD2 may be the D gene (5 bases each). Germline V gene lookup returns CDR1 SGHAT and CDR2 FQNNGV. The CDR3 consists of 19 residues. Trimming cost V 1 base and J 9 bases, with 31 bases left between them. CDR3 sequence (DNA): TGTGCCAGCAGCTTAGTAGCCTGGGGTGGCAGGGCCTTGGATGGGGGGCAGTACTTC. As protein: CASSLVAWGGRALDGGQYF.

V is TRBV28 and J is TRBJ1-6; the D gene is possibly TRBD1 (5 bases). Germline V gene sequence: CDR1 MDHEN, CDR2 SYDVKM. The CDR3 has 15 amino acids. Trimming cost V 4 bases and J 11 bases, with 18 bases left between them. CDR3 loop: CASSSTRAGGAPLHF. The CDR3 DNA sequence: TGTGCCAGCAGTTCCACCAGGGCCGGGGGGGCACCCCTCCACTTT.

This clone was seen a few times. The chain recombines TRBV9 with TRBJ2-7, with 7 bases that match TRBD1. Germline V gene sequence: CDR1 SGDLS, CDR2 YYNGEE. The CDR3 has 14 amino acids. Trimming removed 3 bases from V and 2 bases from J; junction bases left unmatched: 5. CDR3: CASSARTGAYEQYF. The CDR3 coding sequence is TGTGCCAGCAGCGCCAGGACAGGAGCCTACGAGCAGTACTTC.